This TCR beta chain was profiled in a study of CD8+CD57+ T cells in acquired aplastic anemia. Study as a whole: Quantities of DNA derived from sorted CD4+ and CD8+ cells averaged around 3 ug.

Both TCR beta VDJ combination and CDR3 sequence profiling were carried out. Genomic DNA was the template for this profiling. TCRdb processed the reads anew with MiXCR; each CDR3 protein has one entry. This sample has over 150,000 distinct CDR3 sequences; 71% occur once, and the top ten carry 40% to 55%. Germline CDR1 is SGHDT and CDR2 is YYEEEE. The CDR3 length is 13 residues. Trimming cost V 5 bases and J 6 bases, with 12 bases left between them. Whoever was chosen for sequencing had shown CD8+CD57+ cell expansion by flow cytometry. Each patient gave a blood sample that was collected before any therapy had been received.

The receptor was isolated from a human donor with aplastic anemia. Sequencing was performed on sorted CD4+, CD8+, or CD8+CD57+ T cells (not recorded which) from PBMCs. This chain links TRBV5-6 with TRBJ2-1; D is ambiguous. The CDR3 spells CASSLFLGNEQFF. Written as DNA, the CDR3 is TGTGCCAGCAGTTTATTCTTGGGCAATGAGCAGTTCTTC.